A selection of T cell receptor beta chains follows, all from one sample in a study of spatial heterogeneity in lung cancer. TCRdb fed the 5' RACE reads into MiXCR, producing one record per CDR3 protein. Of fewer than 65,000 distinct CDR3 sequences listed, 6.3% are singletons. This specimen consisted of PBMCs, obtained at surgery. These receptors were taken from a female donor with early-stage non-small cell lung cancer. Both conserved end residues are trimmed from each CDR3.

v_call: TRBV7-7
j_call: TRBJ2-2
cdr3_aa: ASSLRDAANTGELF

v_call: TRBV11-2
j_call: TRBJ1-1
cdr3_aa: ASGQGSPEAF

v_call: TRBV20-1
j_call: TRBJ2-2
cdr3_aa: SARDLRSGRTGELF

v_call: TRBV7-8
j_call: TRBJ1-5
cdr3_aa: ASSYGVDNQPQH

v_call: TRBV12-3/TRBV12-4
j_call: TRBJ1-1
cdr3_aa: ASSSGAVGTEAF

v_call: TRBV5-6
j_call: TRBJ1-5
cdr3_aa: ASSLLGDNRNQPQH

v_call: TRBV28
j_call: TRBJ1-1
cdr3_aa: ASRGVITEAF

v_call: TRBV7-9
j_call: TRBJ1-5
cdr3_aa: ASFEGGAQGNQPQH

v_call: TRBV7-6
j_call: TRBJ2-2
cdr3_aa: ASSSTRSGGELF

v_call: TRBV28
j_call: TRBJ1-5
cdr3_aa: ASSLKRGQPQH

v_call: TRBV28
j_call: TRBJ1-5
cdr3_aa: ASLSSNQPQH

v_call: TRBV5-1
j_call: TRBJ2-6
cdr3_aa: ASSVSRDSSGANVLT

v_call: TRBV7-2
j_call: TRBJ1-5
cdr3_aa: ASSLGPFGSVQPQH

v_call: TRBV3-1
j_call: TRBJ1-4
cdr3_aa: ASSPQWGNEKLF

v_call: TRBV3-1
j_call: TRBJ1-5
cdr3_aa: ASSQKGRNNQPQH

v_call: TRBV6-1
j_call: TRBJ1-5
cdr3_aa: ASSESGPNQPQH

v_call: TRBV19
j_call: TRBJ2-5
cdr3_aa: ASSIGSGTGYQETQY

v_call: TRBV28
j_call: TRBJ2-1
cdr3_aa: ASNRDSGSNEQF

v_call: TRBV6-1
j_call: TRBJ2-1
cdr3_aa: ASSGPTGGAYNEQF

v_call: TRBV24-1
j_call: TRBJ2-7
cdr3_aa: ATSDFDAGEQY

v_call: TRBV25-1
j_call: TRBJ2-7
cdr3_aa: ASSERTGVYEQY

v_call: TRBV20-1
j_call: TRBJ2-4
cdr3_aa: SVPPGQGKNIQY

v_call: TRBV18
j_call: TRBJ2-5
cdr3_aa: ASSPRGATETQY

v_call: TRBV12-3/TRBV12-4
j_call: TRBJ1-4
cdr3_aa: ASLYSGKLF

v_call: TRBV19
j_call: TRBJ1-2
cdr3_aa: ASNSGGISYGYT

v_call: TRBV20-1
j_call: TRBJ2-2
cdr3_aa: SAPDRGTNTGELF

v_call: TRBV19
j_call: TRBJ2-7
cdr3_aa: ASAGLSSYEQY

v_call: TRBV6-1
j_call: TRBJ2-1
cdr3_aa: ASSEGASGLYSYNEQF

v_call: TRBV5-1
j_call: TRBJ2-2
cdr3_aa: ASSLGQPSNTGELF

v_call: TRBV11-2
j_call: TRBJ2-3
cdr3_aa: ASSSDTGAGTDTQY

v_call: TRBV27
j_call: TRBJ1-1
cdr3_aa: ASSSDPLMNTEAF